The source of this T cell receptor (beta chain) is a study of Graves' ophthalmopathy and Graves' hyperthyroidism. RNA served as the template for amplifying TCR beta CDR3 regions. In the first round, RT-PCR was carried out with HTBI primers, and a multiplex PCR formed the second round. In TCRdb, the multiplex PCR reads were re-called with MiXCR into one record per CDR3 protein. The sample shows about 220,000 distinct CDR3 sequences, 20% to 25% of them seen only once. Every ophthalmopathy donor presented moderate-to-severe activity, CAS ≥3, NOSPECS ≥4 and duration under 3 months. Excluded were patients with other autoimmune diseases, uncontrolled infections, pregnancy or lactation. The PBMCs were taken from more than 8 ml of fresh peripheral blood. Comment on this clonotype: This clone may be a read error of a much larger clone one base away.

The sequenced sample consisted of peripheral blood. The clonotype originates from a woman in her fifties or sixties with Graves' ophthalmopathy.

The CDR3 coding sequence is TGTGCCAGCAGCGCCCGACAGGGAAGTGGGAACACTGAAGCTTTCTTT. Translation gives CASSARQGSGNTEAFF. The chain carries TRBV11-2 and TRBJ1-1; 7 bases align to TRBD1. There are 16 residues in the CDR3. Germline CDR1 reads SGHAT; CDR2 reads FQNNGV. V lost 5 bases, J lost 1 base, and 10 bases stayed unmatched.